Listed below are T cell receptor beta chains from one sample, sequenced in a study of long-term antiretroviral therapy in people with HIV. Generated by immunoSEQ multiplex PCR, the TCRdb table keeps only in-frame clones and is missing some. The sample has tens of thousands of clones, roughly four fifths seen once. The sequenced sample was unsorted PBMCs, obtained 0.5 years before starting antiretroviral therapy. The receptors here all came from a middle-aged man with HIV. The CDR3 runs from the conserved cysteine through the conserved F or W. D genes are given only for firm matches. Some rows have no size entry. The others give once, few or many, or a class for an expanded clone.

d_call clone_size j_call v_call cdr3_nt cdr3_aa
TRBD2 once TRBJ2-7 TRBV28 TGTGCCAGCATACCCGTGGACGGGGGGGCCTCCGACGAGCAGTACTTC CASIPVDGGASDEQYF
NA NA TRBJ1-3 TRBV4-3 TGCGCCAGCAGCCAAGATCCGGGGGAAGGTGGAAACACCATATATTTT CASSQDPGEGGNTIYF
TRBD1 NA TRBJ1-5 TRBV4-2 TGTGCCAGCAGCCCCAGACAGGGTCAGCCCCAGCATTTT CASSPRQGQPQHF
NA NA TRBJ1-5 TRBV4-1 TGCGCCAGCAGCCAAGTGTCAGATAGCAATCAGCCCCAGCATTTT CASSQVSDSNQPQHF
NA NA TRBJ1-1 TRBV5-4 TGTGCCAGCAGCCCACAGGGACCCCAGAACACTGAAGCTTTCTTT CASSPQGPQNTEAFF
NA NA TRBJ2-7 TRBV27 TGTGCCAGCAGTTTAGGACCCCCTCGGGGGCCCCCCTCCTACGAGCAGTACTTC CASSLGPPRGPPSYEQYF
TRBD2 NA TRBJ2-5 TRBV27 TGTGCCAGCAGTTTAGTAGCGGGGGACGCCCAGTACTTC CASSLVAGDAQYF
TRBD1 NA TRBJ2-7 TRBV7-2 TGTGCCAGCAGCCGGGACAGGGTCAACGAGCAGTACTTC CASSRDRVNEQYF
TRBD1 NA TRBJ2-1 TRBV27 TGTGCCAGCAGTTCGAGAAACAGGGGTCATGAGCAGTTCTTC CASSSRNRGHEQFF
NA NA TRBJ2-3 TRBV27 TGTGCCAGCAGTCCGTGGGGGGAACCAGATACGCAGTATTTT CASSPWGEPDTQYF
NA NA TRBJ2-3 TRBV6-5 TGTGCCAGCAGTTACAAGGCGGGCGGCACAGATACGCAGTATTTT CASSYKAGGTDTQYF
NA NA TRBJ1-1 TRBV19 TGTGCCAGTATGTTGCAGGACTTGAACACTGAAGCTTTCTTT CASMLQDLNTEAFF
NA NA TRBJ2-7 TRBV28 TGTGCCAGCAGTCCCCCAAGGGGGATGGGGTACGAGCAGTACTTC CASSPPRGMGYEQYF
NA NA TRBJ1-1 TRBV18 TGTGCCAGCTCACCAGTGGGGGGCAGGTGGATGAACACTGAAGCTTTCTTT CASSPVGGRWMNTEAFF
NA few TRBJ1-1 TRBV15 TGTGCCACCAGCAGAGAATGGACCGACACTGAAGCTTTCTTT CATSREWTDTEAFF
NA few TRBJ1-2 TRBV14 TGTGCCAGCAGCCCCGGGACCTATGGCTACACCTTC CASSPGTYGYTF
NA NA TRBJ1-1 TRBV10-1 TGCGCCAGCAGTGATAGGCAGGGGAGGTTGAACACTGAAGCTTTCTTT CASSDRQGRLNTEAFF
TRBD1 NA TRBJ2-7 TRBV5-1 TGCGCCAGCAGCTTGGCCCAGGGGGCCTACGAGCAGTACTTC CASSLAQGAYEQYF
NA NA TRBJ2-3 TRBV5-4 TGTGCCAGCAGTCGAGCCTACCAGGGGGGCGATACGCAGTATTTT CASSRAYQGGDTQYF
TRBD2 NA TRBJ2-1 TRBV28 TGTGCCACCCACCACTCCGGGACTAGCGGTTACAATGAGCAGTTCTTC CATHHSGTSGYNEQFF
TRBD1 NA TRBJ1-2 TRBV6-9 TGTGCCAGCAGCCCAGTTACTGGGACAGGGTTCTATGGCTACACCTTC CASSPVTGTGFYGYTF
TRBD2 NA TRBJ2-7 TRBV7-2 TGTGCCAGCAGCTCCTCGGGGGGGCGCCTATCCTACGAGCAGTACTTC CASSSSGGRLSYEQYF
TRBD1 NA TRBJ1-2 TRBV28 TGTGCCAGCAGTTCCTCGGACAGGTCTGTGGGCTACACCTTC CASSSSDRSVGYTF
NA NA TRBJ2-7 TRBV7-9 TGTGCCAGCAGCCCCCCCGTAGGCGGGCTACTATCCTACGAGCAGTACTTC CASSPPVGGLLSYEQYF
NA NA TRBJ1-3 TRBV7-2 TGTGCCAGCAGCTTAGTCAGGGTCCCCTCTGGAAACACCATATATTTT CASSLVRVPSGNTIYF
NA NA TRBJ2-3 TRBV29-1 TGCAGCGTTGAAGTGAAAAGAGATACGCAGTATTTT CSVEVKRDTQYF
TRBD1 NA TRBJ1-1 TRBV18 TGTGCCAGCTCACCACAGGGGGCGAAAATGAACACTGAAGCTTTCTTT CASSPQGAKMNTEAFF
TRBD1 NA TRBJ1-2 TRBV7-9 TGTGCCAGCAGCCCCGGACAGGGGGCCGGTAACTATGGCTACACCTTC CASSPGQGAGNYGYTF
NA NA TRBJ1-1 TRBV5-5 TGTGCCAGCAGCTTGGTGGGACTTAACACTGAAGCTTTCTTT CASSLVGLNTEAFF
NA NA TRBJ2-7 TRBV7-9 TGTGCCAGCAGCTTAGGCTCGGGTCTCCCACACGAGCAGTACTTC CASSLGSGLPHEQYF
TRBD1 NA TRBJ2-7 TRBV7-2 TGTGCCAGCAGCTTAGCTTCGACAGGGGGATCTTACGAGCAGTACTTC CASSLASTGGSYEQYF